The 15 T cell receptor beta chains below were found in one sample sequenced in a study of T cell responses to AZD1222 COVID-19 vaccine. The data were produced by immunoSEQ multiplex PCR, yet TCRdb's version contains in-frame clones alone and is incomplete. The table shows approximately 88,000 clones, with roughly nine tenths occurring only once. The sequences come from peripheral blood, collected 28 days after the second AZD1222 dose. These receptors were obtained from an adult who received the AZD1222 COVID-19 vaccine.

The CDR3 DNA follows: TGTGCCAGCAGCCGAGAACCGGAAAAACTGTTTTTT. It is translated as CASSREPEKLFF. V is TRBV12-3 or TRBV12-4 and J is TRBJ1-4; D is undetermined. The V gene lost 6 bases and the J gene lost 8 bases, with 10 bases spanning the gap. This CDR3 comprises 12 residues.

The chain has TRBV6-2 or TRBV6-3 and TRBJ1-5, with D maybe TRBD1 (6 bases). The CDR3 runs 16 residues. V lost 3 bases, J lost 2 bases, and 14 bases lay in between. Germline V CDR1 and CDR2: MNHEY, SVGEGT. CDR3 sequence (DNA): TGTGCCAGCAGTTATCCGCCGCGGACAGGCAATCAGCCCCAGCATTTT. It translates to CASSYPPRTGNQPQHF.

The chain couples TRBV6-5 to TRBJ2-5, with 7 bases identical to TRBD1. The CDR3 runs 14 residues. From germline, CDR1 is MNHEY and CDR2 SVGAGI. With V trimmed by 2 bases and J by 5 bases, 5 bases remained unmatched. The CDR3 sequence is CASSYTGVWETQYF. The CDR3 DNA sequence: TGTGCCAGCAGTTACACAGGGGTGTGGGAGACCCAGTACTTC.

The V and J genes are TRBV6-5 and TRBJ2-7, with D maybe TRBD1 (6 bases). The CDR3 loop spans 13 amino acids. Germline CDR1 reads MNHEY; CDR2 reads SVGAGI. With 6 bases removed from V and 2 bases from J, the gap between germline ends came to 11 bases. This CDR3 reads CASRDSLTYEQYF. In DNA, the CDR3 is TGTGCCAGCAGGGACAGTTTAACCTACGAGCAGTACTTC.

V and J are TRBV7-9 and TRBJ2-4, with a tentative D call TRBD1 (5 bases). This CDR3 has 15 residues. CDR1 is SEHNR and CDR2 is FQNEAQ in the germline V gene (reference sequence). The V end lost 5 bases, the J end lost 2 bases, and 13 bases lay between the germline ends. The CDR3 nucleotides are TGTGCCAGCAGCCCCGCAGGGATAACCAAAAACATTCAGTACTTC. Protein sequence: CASSPAGITKNIQYF.

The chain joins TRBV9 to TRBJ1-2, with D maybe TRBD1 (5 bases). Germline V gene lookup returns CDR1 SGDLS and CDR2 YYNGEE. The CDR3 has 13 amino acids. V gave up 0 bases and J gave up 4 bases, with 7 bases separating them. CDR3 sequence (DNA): TGTGCCAGCAGCGTAGGAGGGACCTATGGCTACACCTTC. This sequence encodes CASSVGGTYGYTF. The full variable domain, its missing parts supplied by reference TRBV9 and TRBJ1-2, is DSGVTQTPKHLITATGQRVTLRCSPRSGDLSVYWYQQSLDQGLQFLIQYYNGEERAKGNILERFSAQQFPDLHSELNLSSLELGDSALYFCASSVGGTYGYTFGSGTRLTVV.

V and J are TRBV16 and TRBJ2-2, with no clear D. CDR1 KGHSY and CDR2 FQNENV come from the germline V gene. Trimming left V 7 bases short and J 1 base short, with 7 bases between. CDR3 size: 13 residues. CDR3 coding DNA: TGTGCCAGCAACCTCTTGAACACCGGGGAGCTGTTTTTT. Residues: CASNLLNTGELFF.

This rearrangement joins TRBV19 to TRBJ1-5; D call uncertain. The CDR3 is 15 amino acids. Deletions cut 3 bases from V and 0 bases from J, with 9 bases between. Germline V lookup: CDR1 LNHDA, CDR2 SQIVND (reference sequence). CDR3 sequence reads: CASSISFSSNQPQHF. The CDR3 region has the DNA TGTGCCAGTAGTATTAGTTTCAGTAGCAATCAGCCCCAGCATTTT.

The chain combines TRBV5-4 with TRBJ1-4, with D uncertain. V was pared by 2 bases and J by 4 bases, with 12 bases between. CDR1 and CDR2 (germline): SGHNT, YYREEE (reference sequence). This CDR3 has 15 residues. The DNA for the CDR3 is TGTGCCAGCAGCTTATCTCAAGGTGTTAATGAAAAACTGTTTTTT. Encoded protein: CASSLSQGVNEKLFF.

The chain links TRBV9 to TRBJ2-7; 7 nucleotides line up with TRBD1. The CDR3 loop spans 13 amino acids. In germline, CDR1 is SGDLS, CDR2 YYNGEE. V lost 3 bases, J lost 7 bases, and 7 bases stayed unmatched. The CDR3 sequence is CASSAGDSREQYF. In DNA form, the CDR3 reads TGTGCCAGCAGCGCTGGGGACAGCCGGGAGCAGTACTTC.

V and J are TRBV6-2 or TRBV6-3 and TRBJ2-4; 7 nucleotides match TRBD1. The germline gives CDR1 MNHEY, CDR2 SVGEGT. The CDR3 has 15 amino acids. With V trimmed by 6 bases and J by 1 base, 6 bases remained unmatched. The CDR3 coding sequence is TGTGCCAGCAGCAGGACAGGAAGGGCCAAAAACATTCAGTACTTC. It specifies CASSRTGRAKNIQYF.

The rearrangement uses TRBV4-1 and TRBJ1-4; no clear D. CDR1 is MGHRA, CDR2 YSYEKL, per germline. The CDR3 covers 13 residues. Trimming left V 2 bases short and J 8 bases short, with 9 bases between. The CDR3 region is CASSQWNGEKLFF. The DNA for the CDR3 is TGCGCCAGCAGCCAATGGAATGGGGAAAAACTGTTTTTT.

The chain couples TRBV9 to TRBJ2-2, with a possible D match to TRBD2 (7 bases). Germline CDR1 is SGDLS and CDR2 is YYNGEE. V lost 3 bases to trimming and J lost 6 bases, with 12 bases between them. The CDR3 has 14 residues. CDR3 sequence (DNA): TGTGCCAGCAGCGCCGGGGGGCTCGCCGGGGAGCTGTTTTTT. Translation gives CASSAGGLAGELFF.

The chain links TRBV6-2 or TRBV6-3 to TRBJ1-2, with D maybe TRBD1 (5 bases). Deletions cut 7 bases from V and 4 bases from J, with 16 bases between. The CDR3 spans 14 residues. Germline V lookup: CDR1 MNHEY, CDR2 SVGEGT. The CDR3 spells CASNPPGGAYGYTF. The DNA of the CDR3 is TGTGCCAGCAACCCTCCGGGGGGAGCCTATGGCTACACCTTC.

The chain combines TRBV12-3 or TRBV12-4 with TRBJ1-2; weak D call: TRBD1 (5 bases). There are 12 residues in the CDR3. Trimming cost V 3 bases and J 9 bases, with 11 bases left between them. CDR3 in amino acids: CASSLSQGSYTF. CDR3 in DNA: TGTGCCAGCAGTTTGTCGCAGGGAAGCTACACCTTC.